A single sample gave rise to the 24 T cell receptor beta chains below, sequenced in a study of T cells in Graves' hyperthyroidism and ophthalmopathy. Amplification of TCR beta CDR3 regions used RNA as the template. A set of HTBI primers served as the primers for a first-round RT-PCR of the TCR CDR3. One entry per CDR3 protein, called by TCRdb with MiXCR from the multiplex PCR reads. The sample lists about 400,000 distinct CDR3 sequences; over 12% were seen once. Material: blood. These receptor sequences come from a man aged 50-60 years with Graves' ophthalmopathy.

There are many counts of this clonotype. CDR3 region: CAWSVVGTRGETQYF. The CDR3 DNA follows: TGTGCCTGGAGTGTAGTGGGGACCAGAGGGGAGACCCAGTACTTC. The chain couples TRBV30 to TRBJ2-5, with D possibly called TRBD1 or TRBD2 (5 bases each). Trimming took 0 bases from V and 5 from J, leaving 16 bases between them. The CDR3 contains 15 residues. Germline V lookup: CDR1 GTSNPN, CDR2 SVGIG (reference sequence).

CDR3 protein: CASRQRDSGNQPQHF. In DNA, the CDR3 is TGTGCCAGCAGGCAAAGAGACAGCGGCAATCAGCCCCAGCATTTT. The chain combines TRBV2 with TRBJ1-5, with D perhaps TRBD1 (5 bases). Trimming left V 6 bases short and J 2 bases short, with 14 bases between. This CDR3 contains 15 residues. The germline V gene encodes CDR1 SNHLY and CDR2 FYNNEI.

The gene calls are TRBV27 and TRBJ2-5; TRBD2 might be the D (5 bases). The V end was cut by 5 bases, the J end by 1 base, with 14 bases between. This CDR3 has 15 amino acids. CDR1 is MNHEY and CDR2 is SMNVEV in the germline V gene (reference sequence). CDR3 bases: TGTGCCAGCAGTCCTACGAGGAGGATCCAAGAGACCCAGTACTTC. Encoded protein: CASSPTRRIQETQYF.

The table lists this clonotype with many counts. The rearrangement joins TRBV3-1 to TRBJ2-3, with TRBD1 matching over 9 bases. Trimming removed 5 bases from V and 6 bases from J; junction bases left unmatched: 12. Germline assignment: CDR1 LGHDT and CDR2 YNNKEL (reference sequence). This CDR3 has 16 residues. CDR3 residues: CASSKGDRDYFDTQYF. The CDR3 region has the DNA TGTGCCAGCAGCAAGGGGGACAGGGATTACTTTGATACGCAGTATTTT.

At least ten counts were recorded for this clonotype. The CDR3 spells CASNEAAGGGTNKETQYF. The DNA for the CDR3 is TGTGCCAGCAACGAGGCCGCGGGTGGTGGGACTAACAAAGAGACCCAGTACTTC. This sequence joins TRBV2 and TRBJ2-5, with 7 bases matching TRBD2. The junction had 20 bases not matched to a gene; V was cut back by 7 bases and J by 3 bases. This CDR3 region has 18 residues. Germline-derived CDR1 and CDR2 are SNHLY and FYNNEI.

V and J are TRBV20-1 and TRBJ2-1; 12 bases fit TRBD2. The CDR3 has 19 residues. Germline CDR1 DFQATT, CDR2 SNEGSKA (reference sequence). Unmatched junction bases numbered 9, after V lost 0 bases and J lost 0 bases. For the CDR3, the DNA is TGCAGTGCTAGAGATTTGATTGCGACTAGCGGGAGCTCCTACAATGAGCAGTTCTTC. Residues: CSARDLIATSGSSYNEQFF.

This clonotype has a handful of counts. This chain connects TRBV20-1 to TRBJ2-1; D not resolved. Looked up from germline, CDR1 is DFQATT and CDR2 is SNEGSKA (reference sequence). The CDR3 has 15 residues. The V gene lost 6 bases and the J gene lost 4 bases, with 19 bases spanning the gap. This CDR3 is CSAPPETPGYNEQFF. The CDR3 region has the DNA TGCAGTGCCCCACCCGAGACACCTGGGTACAATGAGCAGTTCTTC.

This clonotype showed up many times. The V and J genes are TRBV5-1 and TRBJ2-3; the D gene could be TRBD1 or TRBD2 (5 bases each). This CDR3 spans 14 amino acids. Germline V gene lookup returns CDR1 SGHRS and CDR2 YFSETQ. V was clipped by 1 base and J by 2 bases, with 8 bases between them. In DNA form, the CDR3 reads TGCGCCAGCAGCTTGTACGGGACCACAGATACGCAGTATTTT. This encodes CASSLYGTTDTQYF.

The sample holds a few counts of this clonotype. The CDR3 loop reads CSASTSGSLSYEQYF. The CDR3 coding sequence is TGCAGTGCTAGTACTAGCGGGAGTCTCTCCTACGAGCAGTACTTC. The rearrangement links TRBV20-1 to TRBJ2-7; 11 bases are shared with TRBD2. The CDR3 sequence is 15 residues long. Germline CDR1 reads DFQATT; CDR2 reads SNEGSKA (reference sequence). V lost 3 bases and J lost 0; bases outside the gene matches: 4.

This clonotype was counted many times. The V and J genes are TRBV11-2 and TRBJ2-5, with D uncertain. There are 14 residues in the CDR3. CDR1 and CDR2 from the germline V gene are SGHAT and FQNNGV. Trimming pared 3 bases from V and 4 bases from J, leaving 12 bases between. The CDR3 sequence: CASSFSRQSETQYF. The CDR3 nucleotides read TGTGCCAGCAGCTTCTCGAGACAATCAGAGACCCAGTACTTC.

A remark on this clonotype: A much more abundant neighbour one base away suggests this may be a read error. J is TRBJ1-6 and V is TRBV2; 9 bases are a match to TRBD1. There are 16 residues in the CDR3. CDR1 is SNHLY and CDR2 is FYNNEI in the germline V gene. The CDR3 DNA follows: TGTGCCGGCAGTGAACAGGGGGCGAATTTTAATTCACCCCTCCACTTT. It yields the protein CAGSEQGANFNSPLHF.

There are many counts of this clonotype. The chain joins TRBV2 to TRBJ2-6, with 8 bases matching TRBD1. There are 13 residues in the CDR3. V shed 10 bases and J 8 bases; nucleotides not matched to a gene: 7. Germline assignment: CDR1 SNHLY and CDR2 FYNNEI. The CDR3 protein is CAIPGQESNVLTF. CDR3 bases: TGTGCCATTCCGGGACAGGAATCCAACGTCCTGACTTTC.

The chain couples TRBV13 to TRBJ2-3; unclear D gene. Germline V gene lookup returns CDR1 PRHDT and CDR2 FYEKMQ (reference sequence). There are 15 residues in the CDR3. V dropped 4 bases and J dropped 3 bases, with 14 bases sitting between them. The CDR3 protein is CASSSRAGWTDTQYF. The CDR3 DNA sequence: TGTGCCAGCAGCTCCCGCGCCGGGTGGACAGATACGCAGTATTTT.

This clonotype was seen many times. This rearrangement joins TRBV7-8 to TRBJ2-5, with 8 bases fitting TRBD1. Germline CDR1 is SGHVS and CDR2 is FQNEAQ. Unmatched junction bases numbered 2, after V lost 6 bases and J lost 2 bases. This CDR3 has 13 residues. In DNA form, the CDR3 reads TGTGCCAGCAGTTGGGACAGGCAAGAGACCCAGTACTTC. It encodes CASSWDRQETQYF.

This clonotype was seen more than once but under ten times. V usage is TRBV19 and J usage is TRBJ2-5; D is perhaps TRBD2 (7 bases). Trimming removed 5 bases at V and 2 bases at J, with 18 bases between. Germline assignment: CDR1 LNHDA and CDR2 SQIVND (reference sequence). This CDR3 is 16 amino acids long. CDR3 residues: CASSLGAGHTQETQYF. CDR3 DNA sequence: TGTGCCAGTAGTCTAGGAGCGGGACACACACAAGAGACCCAGTACTTC.

The table lists this clonotype with a few counts. The genes are TRBV6-5 and TRBJ2-7, with TRBD1 identical over 8 bases. The CDR3 loop spans 15 amino acids. V lost 0 bases and J lost 7; bases outside the gene matches: 8. CDR1 is MNHEY and CDR2 is SVGAGI in the germline V gene. DNA for the CDR3: TGTGCCAGCAGTTACTCGAAAGCCAGGGGGCGTGAGCAGTACTTC. Translating gives CASSYSKARGREQYF.

Ten or more counts support this clonotype. Here the CDR3 DNA reads TGTGCCAGCAGTTTAAACCTGTGGGGGGTTACGCAGTATTTT. This sequence encodes CASSLNLWGVTQYF. The rearrangement uses TRBV12-3 or TRBV12-4 and TRBJ2-3; TRBD2 is a possible D gene (6 bases). CDR3 length: 14 amino acids. V was shortened by 2 bases and J by 8 bases, with 14 bases between the two germline ends.

This clonotype was recorded many times. This chain joins TRBV12-3 or TRBV12-4 and TRBJ1-2; D perhaps matches TRBD1 (5 bases). Trimming took off 7 bases at V and 4 bases at J, with 13 bases between the two ends. This CDR3 contains 13 residues. CDR3 sequence: CASTVDGAYGYTF. The DNA for the CDR3 is TGTGCCAGCACCGTCGACGGGGCCTATGGCTACACCTTC.

This clonotype was picked up many times. The J gene is TRBJ2-7, the V gene TRBV11-2; 16 bases line up with TRBD2. The trim removed 6 bases at V and 0 bases at J, leaving 8 bases unmatched. The CDR3 totals 18 residues. CDR1 is SGHAT, CDR2 FQNNGV, per germline. DNA for the CDR3: TGTGCCAGCAGTAAAGGGACTAGCGGGAGGGAGAGCTCCTACGAGCAGTACTTC. Residues: CASSKGTSGRESSYEQYF.

V gene TRBV6-2 or TRBV6-3 combines with J gene TRBJ2-2, with no clear D. CDR3 length equals 12 residues. The V gene's germline CDR1 is MNHEY and CDR2 SVGEGT. Deletions cut 9 bases from V and 0 bases from J, with 5 bases between. This CDR3 reads CASWTNTGELFF. The CDR3 nucleotides read TGTGCCAGTTGGACGAACACCGGGGAGCTGTTTTTT.

Turning to this clonotype: One base away lies a much larger clone, so this may be a sequencing read error. The CDR3 end shows no conserved phenylalanine or tryptophan, and so a read error is likely. This chain links TRBV6-1 with TRBJ2-7, with D perhaps TRBD2 (7 bases). Looked up from germline, CDR1 is MNHNS and CDR2 is SASEGT. The CDR3 has 15 residues. V was clipped by 5 bases and J by 6 bases, with 20 bases between them. CDR3: CASSPPAGALSEQYL. As DNA, the CDR3 is TGTGCCAGCAGTCCCCCGGCGGGGGCTCTTTCCGAGCAGTACCTC.

This clonotype has a count of ten or more. This rearrangement joins TRBV15 to TRBJ2-3; 9 nucleotides match TRBD1. V shed 7 bases and J 4 bases; nucleotides not matched to a gene: 6. The CDR3 covers 14 residues. Germline V CDR1 and CDR2: LNHNV, YYDKDF (reference sequence). The DNA of the CDR3 is TGTGCCACCAACCGGGACAGGGTAGCAGATACGCAGTATTTT. Encoded protein: CATNRDRVADTQYF.

This clonotype occurred many times. This sequence joins TRBV20-1 and TRBJ2-1; 9 bases are shared with TRBD2. CDR1 is DFQATT, CDR2 SNEGSKA, per germline (reference sequence). Germline trimming cut 0 bases from V and 4 bases from J; bases unmatched to any gene: 7. The CDR3 sequence is 16 residues long. Here the CDR3 DNA reads TGCAGTGCTAGAGATCCGGGCGGGAGGGAATACAATGAGCAGTTCTTC. The encoded protein is CSARDPGGREYNEQFF.

This clonotype was detected once. V is TRBV3-1 and J is TRBJ1-1; TRBD1 is a possible D gene (5 bases). The CDR3 has 15 amino acids. The V gene lost 4 bases and the J gene lost 1 base, with 13 bases spanning the gap. CDR1 and CDR2 from the germline V gene are LGHDT and YNNKEL (reference sequence). CDR3 region: CASSPGITGNTEAFF. CDR3 coding DNA: TGTGCCAGCAGCCCGGGAATCACAGGGAACACTGAAGCTTTCTTT.